This TCR beta chain was documented in a study of blood T cell repertoires in COVID-19. Study information: The origin of the acute and convalescent COVID-19 samples was the United States, Italy and Spain. In each case, the material was cDNA or gDNA derived from T cells, B-cell-depleted T cells, or PBMCs.

V was pared by 6 bases and J by 5 bases, with 16 bases between. The germline CDR1 and CDR2 sequences are MNHEY and SVGAGI. The CDR3 runs 14 residues. In the study's own analysis: Amplified reference gene primers provided the basis for estimating nucleated cell counts. The repertoire was sequenced with immunoSEQ multiplex PCR; TCRdb's copy has only in-frame clones and lacks some. The D gene and trimming were derived from the DNA, and the V and J assignments and clone size from that table. The table lists 29,000 or so clones, under 95% of them singletons, with approximately 2.5% in the top ten. The sequence came from a man aged 50-60 years with active COVID-19. The sample was peripheral blood. The chain is built from TRBV6-5 and TRBJ1-2; TRBD1 might be the D (6 bases). CDR3 loop: CASRGPGVGYGYTF. DNA of the CDR3: TGTGCCAGCAGGGGCCCAGGGGTAGGGTATGGCTACACCTTC.